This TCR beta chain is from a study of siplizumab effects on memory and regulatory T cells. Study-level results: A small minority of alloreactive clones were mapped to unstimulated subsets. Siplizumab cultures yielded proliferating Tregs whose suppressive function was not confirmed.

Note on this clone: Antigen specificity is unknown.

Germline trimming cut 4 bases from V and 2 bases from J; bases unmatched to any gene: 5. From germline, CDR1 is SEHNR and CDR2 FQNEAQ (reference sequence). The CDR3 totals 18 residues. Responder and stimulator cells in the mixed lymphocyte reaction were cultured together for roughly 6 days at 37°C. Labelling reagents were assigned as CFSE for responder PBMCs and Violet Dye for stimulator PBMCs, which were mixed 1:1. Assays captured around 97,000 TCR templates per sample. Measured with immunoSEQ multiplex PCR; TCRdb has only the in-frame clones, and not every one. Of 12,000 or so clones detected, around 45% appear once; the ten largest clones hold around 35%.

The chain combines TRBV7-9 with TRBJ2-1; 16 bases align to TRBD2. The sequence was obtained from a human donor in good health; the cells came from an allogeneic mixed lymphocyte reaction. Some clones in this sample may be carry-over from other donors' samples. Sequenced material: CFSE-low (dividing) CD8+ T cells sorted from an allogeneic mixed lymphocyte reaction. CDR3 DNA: TGTGCCAGCAGCTCCGGGACTAGCGGGGGGGCCCCCTACAATGAGCAGTTCTTC. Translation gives CASSSGTSGGAPYNEQFF.